This T cell receptor beta chain stems from a study of preoperative IRX-2 immunotherapy in early breast cancer. Profiled with immunoSEQ multiplex PCR; TCRdb holds only in-frame clones, not every one. The sample shows over 60,000 clones, roughly 94% of them seen only once. Treatment indicated: preoperative locoregional IRX-2 cytokine immunotherapy. Preoperative locoregional IRX-2 cytokine immunotherapy was tested in the phase Ib source study. The trim removed 5 bases at V and 6 bases at J, leaving 3 bases unmatched. CDR1 MNHEY and CDR2 SVGAGI come from the germline V gene. The CDR3 runs 12 residues. This clonotype originated in a human donor with breast cancer. This chain connects TRBV6-5 to TRBJ1-2; 7 positions agree with TRBD1. The sample was acquired from a patient treated with IRX-2 immunotherapy. CDR3 DNA sequence: TGTGCCAGCAGTGGGACAGCCGATGGCTACACCTTC. Protein: CASSGTADGYTF.